The source of this T cell receptor beta chain is a study of blood T cell repertoires in COVID-19. Looking at the study overall: Collection of acute and convalescent COVID-19 samples took place in the United States, Italy and Spain. PBMCs, B-cell-depleted T cells, or T cells were the source of the cDNA or gDNA that made up the material.

This clone was detected a few times. The same CDR3 arises from other DNA sequences in this sample as well. Source study methods: Amplification of reference gene primers was used by the study to estimate nucleated cell counts. Libraries were prepared by immunoSEQ multiplex PCR; TCRdb keeps only in-frame clonotypes and omits some of them. The V and J calls and clone size were taken over from that table, and D and trimming were inferred from the DNA. The sample has 130,000 to 150,000 clones; about 85% are singletons. After removal of 1 base from V and 2 bases from J, the junction contained 2 bases not matched to a gene. This CDR3 spans 14 amino acids. From germline, CDR1 is SGHTA and CDR2 FQGNSA.

This clonotype was obtained from a human donor in a cohort sampled during active COVID-19. V gene TRBV7-2 combines with J gene TRBJ2-7, with TRBD1 matching 7 bases. Material for sequencing was peripheral blood. CDR3 bases: TGTGCCAGCAGCTTAGGGCAGGGGGCCTACGAGCAGTACTTC. As protein: CASSLGQGAYEQYF.